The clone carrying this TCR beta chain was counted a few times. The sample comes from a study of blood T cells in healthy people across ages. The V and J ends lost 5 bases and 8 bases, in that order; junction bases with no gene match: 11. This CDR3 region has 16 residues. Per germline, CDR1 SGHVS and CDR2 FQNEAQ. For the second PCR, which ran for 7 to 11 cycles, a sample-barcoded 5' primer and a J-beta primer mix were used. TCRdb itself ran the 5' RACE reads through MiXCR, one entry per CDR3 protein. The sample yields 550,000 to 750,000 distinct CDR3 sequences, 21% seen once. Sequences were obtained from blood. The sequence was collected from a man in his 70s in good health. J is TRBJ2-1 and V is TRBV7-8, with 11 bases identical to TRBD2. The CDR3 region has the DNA TGTGCCAGCAGCCTTATTATAGCGGGAGGGTTTTATGAGCAGTTCTTC. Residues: CASSLIIAGGFYEQFF.